These 10 T cell receptor beta chains originate from one sample sequenced in a study of T-cell memory formation after mild COVID-19. TCRdb redid the calling of the 5' RACE reads with MiXCR, one entry per CDR3 protein. The sample consists of 89,000 or so distinct CDR3 sequences, about 13% of them appearing once. Specimen: PBMCs or a T cell subset sorted from them (not recorded which). The source of these receptors is a man between 18 and 29 years old who had mild COVID-19 (a few samples of this study predate the infection). Cell type and time point are not known.

This chain uses TRBV20-1 with TRBJ2-7, with no clear D. With 3 bases removed from V and 7 bases from J, the gap between germline ends came to 16 bases. Germline CDR1 is DFQATT and CDR2 is SNEGSKA (reference sequence). The CDR3 is 13 residues long. The CDR3, as DNA: TGCAGTGCTAGTACTCCTACATGGCGAGAGCAGTACGTC. Translation gives CSASTPTWREQYV.

V is TRBV15 and J is TRBJ2-5, with a possible D match to TRBD1 (5 bases). V was clipped by 0 bases and J by 4 bases, with 15 bases between them. Looked up from germline, CDR1 is LNHNV and CDR2 is YYDKDF (reference sequence). The CDR3 covers 16 residues. The CDR3 sequence: CATSRDSPGLGETQYF. The CDR3, as DNA: TGTGCCACCAGCAGAGATTCCCCAGGGTTAGGAGAGACCCAGTACTTC.

This clonotype appeared many times. V gene TRBV3-1 combines with J gene TRBJ2-3; unclear D gene. V was shortened by 5 bases and J by 0 bases, with 9 bases between the two germline ends. Per the germline V gene, CDR1 is LGHDT and CDR2 is YNNKEL (reference sequence). The CDR3 has 14 residues. The CDR3 nucleotides are TGTGCCAGCAGCAACACGACTAGCACAGATACGCAGTATTTT. Amino acids: CASSNTTSTDTQYF.

This chain connects TRBV12-3 or TRBV12-4 to TRBJ2-2; D is unclear. Trimming cost V 7 bases and J 5 bases, with 14 bases left between them. This CDR3 contains 14 residues. CDR3 in amino acids: CASTPIGNTGELFF. Here the CDR3 DNA reads TGTGCCAGCACCCCGATAGGGAATACCGGGGAGCTGTTTTTT.

This clonotype was seen once. This may come from a read error, since a much larger clone is one base off. The J gene is TRBJ2-5, the V gene TRBV4-1; 7 bases are a match to TRBD1. V was clipped by 0 bases and J by 5 bases; unmatched bases: 12. Germline loops: CDR1 MGHRA, CDR2 YSYEKL. CDR3 size: 17 residues. The CDR3 DNA reads as TGCGCCAGCAGCCAAGATATCCCGGGGACAGCCCACGAGACCCAGTACTTC. Its protein is CASSQDIPGTAHETQYF.

The V call is TRBV29-1, the J call TRBJ1-1; no clear D. This CDR3 contains 12 residues. Germline V gene sequence: CDR1 SQVTM, CDR2 ANQGSEA. Trimming took 5 bases from V and 0 from J, leaving 7 bases between them. The CDR3 loop reads CSVRALNTEAFF. DNA of the CDR3: TGCAGCGTTCGGGCCCTGAACACTGAAGCTTTCTTT.

CDR3 region: CASSYLRRDYGYTF. CDR3 nucleotide sequence: TGTGCCAGCAGTTATCTCCGGAGGGACTATGGCTACACCTTC. This sequence joins TRBV6-6 and TRBJ1-2; D gene unclear. There are 14 residues in the CDR3. Germline V CDR1 and CDR2: MNHNY, SVGAGI (reference sequence). V lost 3 bases, J lost 3 bases, and 11 bases lay in between.

In this sample, this clonotype turned up a few times. The rearrangement joins TRBV27 to TRBJ1-2; D gene unclear. The CDR3 length is 19 residues. CDR1 MNHEY and CDR2 SMNVEV come from the germline V gene (reference sequence). The V end lost 5 bases, the J end lost 1 base, and 26 bases lay between the germline ends. CDR3 region: CASSPDGKRLIWINYGYTF. The CDR3 nucleotides read TGTGCCAGCAGTCCGGACGGAAAGAGGCTTATATGGATTAACTATGGCTACACCTTC.

V gene TRBV6-4 combines with J gene TRBJ2-7, with 7 bases matching TRBD1. V lost 2 bases to trimming and J lost 4 bases; unmatched junction nucleotides: 11. Germline values: CDR1 MRHNA, CDR2 SNTAGT. The CDR3 length is 16 residues. Here the CDR3 reads CASSDRDSVLTYEQYV. The CDR3 DNA follows: TGTGCCAGCAGTGACCGGGACAGCGTATTGACTTACGAGCAGTACGTC.

This clonotype was seen only a few times. The chain couples TRBV7-9 to TRBJ2-3; D is unresolved. The ends were cut back, 2 bases at V and 6 bases at J, with 9 bases in the middle. The CDR3 consists of 13 residues. CDR1 and CDR2 (germline): SEHNR, FQNEAQ (reference sequence). CDR3 in amino acids: CASSLLGADTQYF. The CDR3, as DNA: TGTGCCAGCAGCTTACTCGGTGCGGATACGCAGTATTTT.